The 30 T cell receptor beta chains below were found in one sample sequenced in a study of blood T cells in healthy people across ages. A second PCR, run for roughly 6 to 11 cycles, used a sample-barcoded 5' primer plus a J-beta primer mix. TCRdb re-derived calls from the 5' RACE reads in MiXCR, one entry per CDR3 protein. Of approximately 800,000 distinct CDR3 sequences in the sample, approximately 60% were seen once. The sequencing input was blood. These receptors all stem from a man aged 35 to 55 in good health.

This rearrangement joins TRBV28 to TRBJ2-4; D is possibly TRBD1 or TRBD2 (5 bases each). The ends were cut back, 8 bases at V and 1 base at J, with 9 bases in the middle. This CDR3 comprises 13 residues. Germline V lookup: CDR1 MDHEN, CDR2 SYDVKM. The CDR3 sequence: CASLGVAKNIQYF. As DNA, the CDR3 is TGTGCCAGCCTGGGGGTGGCCAAAAACATTCAGTACTTC.

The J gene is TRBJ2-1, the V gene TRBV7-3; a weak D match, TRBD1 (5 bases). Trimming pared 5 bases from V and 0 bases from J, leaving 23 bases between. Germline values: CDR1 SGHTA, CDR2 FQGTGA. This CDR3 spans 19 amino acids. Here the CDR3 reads CASSPQGRFAESSYNEQFF. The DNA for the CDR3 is TGTGCCAGCAGCCCCCAGGGTCGGTTTGCGGAGAGCTCCTACAATGAGCAGTTCTTC.

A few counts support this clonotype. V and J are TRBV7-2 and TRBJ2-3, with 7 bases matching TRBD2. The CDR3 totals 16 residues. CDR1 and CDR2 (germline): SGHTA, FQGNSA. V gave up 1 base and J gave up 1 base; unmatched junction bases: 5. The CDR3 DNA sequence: TGTGCCAGCAGCTTAGGAGGGCTAGCGGGCACAGATACGCAGTATTTT. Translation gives CASSLGGLAGTDTQYF.

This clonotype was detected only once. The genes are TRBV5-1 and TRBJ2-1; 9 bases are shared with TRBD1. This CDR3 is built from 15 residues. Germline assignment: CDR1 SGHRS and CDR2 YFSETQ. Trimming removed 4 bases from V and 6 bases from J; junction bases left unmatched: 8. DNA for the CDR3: TGCGCCAGCAGCCGAGAGGGACAGGGTGTCAATGAGCAGTTCTTC. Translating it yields CASSREGQGVNEQFF.

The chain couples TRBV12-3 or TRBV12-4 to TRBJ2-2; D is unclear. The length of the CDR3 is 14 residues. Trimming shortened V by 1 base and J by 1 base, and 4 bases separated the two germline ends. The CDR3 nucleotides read TGTGCCAGCAGTTTAGTAGAGAACACCGGGGAGCTGTTTTTT. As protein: CASSLVENTGELFF.

The CDR3 nucleotides read TGTGCCAGCAGTGAGACGACTAGCGGGCACAATGAGCAGTTCTTC. Protein product: CASSETTSGHNEQFF. The chain has TRBV2 and TRBJ2-1; 10 bases match TRBD2. This CDR3 has 15 amino acids. V shed 3 bases, J shed 5 bases, and the junction held 4 bases outside the gene matches. The germline V gene encodes CDR1 SNHLY and CDR2 FYNNEI.

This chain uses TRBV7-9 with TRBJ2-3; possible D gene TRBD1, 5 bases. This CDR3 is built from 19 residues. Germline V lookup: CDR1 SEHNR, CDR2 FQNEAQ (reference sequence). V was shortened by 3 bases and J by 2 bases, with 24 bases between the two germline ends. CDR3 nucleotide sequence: TGTGCCAGCAGCTTTCGAAATTCCCCACAGGATAATTACACAGATACGCAGTATTTT. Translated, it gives CASSFRNSPQDNYTDTQYF.

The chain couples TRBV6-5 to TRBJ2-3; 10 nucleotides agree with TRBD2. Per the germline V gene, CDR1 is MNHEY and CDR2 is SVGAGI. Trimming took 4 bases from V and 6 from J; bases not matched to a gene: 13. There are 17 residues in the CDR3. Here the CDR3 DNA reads TGTGCCAGCAGTTTACGAAGCGAATCTAGCGGGGGCGATACGCAGTATTTT. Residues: CASSLRSESSGGDTQYF.

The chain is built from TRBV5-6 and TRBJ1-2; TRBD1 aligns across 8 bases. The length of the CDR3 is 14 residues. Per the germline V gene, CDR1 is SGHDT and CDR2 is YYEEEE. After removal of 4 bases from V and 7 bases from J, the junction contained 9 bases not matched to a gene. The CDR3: CASSPGQGMFGYTF. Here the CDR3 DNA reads TGTGCCAGCAGCCCCGGACAGGGAATGTTTGGCTACACCTTC.

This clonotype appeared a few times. The CDR3 region is CASSVDRANEQYF. CDR3 nucleotide sequence: TGTGCCAGCAGCGTCGACCGCGCCAACGAGCAGTACTTC. The chain combines TRBV7-2 with TRBJ2-5; D gene ambiguous. The J call may be in error: the DNA end matches TRBJ2-7 better. Germline CDR1 SGHTA, CDR2 FQGNSA. The CDR3 is made up of 13 amino acids.

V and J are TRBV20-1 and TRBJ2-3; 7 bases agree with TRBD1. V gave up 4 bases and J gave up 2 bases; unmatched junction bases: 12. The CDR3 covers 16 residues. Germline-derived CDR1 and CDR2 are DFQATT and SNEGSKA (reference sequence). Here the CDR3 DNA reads TGCAGTGCTACTCAACAGGGGAGAGGGGACACAGATACGCAGTATTTT. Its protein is CSATQQGRGDTDTQYF.

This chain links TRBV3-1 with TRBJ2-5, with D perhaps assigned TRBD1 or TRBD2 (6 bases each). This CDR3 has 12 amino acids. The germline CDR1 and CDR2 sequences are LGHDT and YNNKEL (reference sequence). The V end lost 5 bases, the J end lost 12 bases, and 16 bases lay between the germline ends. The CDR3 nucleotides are TGTGCCAGCAGCGAAACCGGGGGCCCTGAGTACTTC. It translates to CASSETGGPEYF.

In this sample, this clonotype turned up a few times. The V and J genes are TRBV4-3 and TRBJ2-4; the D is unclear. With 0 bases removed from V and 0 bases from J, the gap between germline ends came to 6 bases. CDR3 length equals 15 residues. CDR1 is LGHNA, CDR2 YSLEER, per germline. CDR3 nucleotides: TGCGCCAGCAGCCAAGATCGGACAGCCAAAAACATTCAGTACTTC. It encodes CASSQDRTAKNIQYF.

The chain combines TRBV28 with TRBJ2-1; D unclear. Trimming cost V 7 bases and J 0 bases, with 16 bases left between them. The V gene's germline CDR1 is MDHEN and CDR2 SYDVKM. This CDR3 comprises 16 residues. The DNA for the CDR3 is TGTGCCAGCACCCTTGCCGTGGGTAACTCCTACAATGAGCAGTTCTTC. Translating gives CASTLAVGNSYNEQFF.

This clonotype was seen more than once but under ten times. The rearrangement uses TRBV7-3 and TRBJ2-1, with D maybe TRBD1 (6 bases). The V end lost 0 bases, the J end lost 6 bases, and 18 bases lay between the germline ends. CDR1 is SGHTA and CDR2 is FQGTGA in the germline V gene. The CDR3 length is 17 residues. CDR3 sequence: CASSLTTGGLGANEQFF. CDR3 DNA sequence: TGTGCCAGCAGCTTAACGACCGGCGGTCTGGGGGCCAATGAGCAGTTCTTC.

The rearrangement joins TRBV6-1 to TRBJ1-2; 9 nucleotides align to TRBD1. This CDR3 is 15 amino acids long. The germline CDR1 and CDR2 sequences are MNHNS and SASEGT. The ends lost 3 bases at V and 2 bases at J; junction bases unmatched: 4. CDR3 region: CASSEGQGVNYGYTF. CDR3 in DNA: TGTGCCAGCAGTGAGGGACAGGGTGTGAACTATGGCTACACCTTC.

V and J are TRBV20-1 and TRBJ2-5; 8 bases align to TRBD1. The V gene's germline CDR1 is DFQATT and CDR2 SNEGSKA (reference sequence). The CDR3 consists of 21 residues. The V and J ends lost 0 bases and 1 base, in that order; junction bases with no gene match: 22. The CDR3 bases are TGCAGTGCTAGAGATTCGGGATTGCGGTCGAGTACAGGGGGAGCCCAAGAGACCCAGTACTTC. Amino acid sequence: CSARDSGLRSSTGGAQETQYF.

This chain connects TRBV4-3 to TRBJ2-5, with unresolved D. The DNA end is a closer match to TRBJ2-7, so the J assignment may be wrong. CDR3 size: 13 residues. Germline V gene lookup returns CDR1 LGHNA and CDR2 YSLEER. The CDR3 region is CASSQDHNSEQYF. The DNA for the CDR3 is TGCGCCAGCAGCCAAGATCATAACTCCGAGCAGTACTTC.

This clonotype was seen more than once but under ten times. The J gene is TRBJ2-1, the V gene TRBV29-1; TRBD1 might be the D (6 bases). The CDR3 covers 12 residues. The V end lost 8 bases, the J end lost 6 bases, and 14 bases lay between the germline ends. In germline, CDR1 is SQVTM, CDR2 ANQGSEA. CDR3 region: CSFAPGVNEQFF. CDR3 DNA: TGCAGCTTCGCTCCAGGGGTCAATGAGCAGTTCTTC.

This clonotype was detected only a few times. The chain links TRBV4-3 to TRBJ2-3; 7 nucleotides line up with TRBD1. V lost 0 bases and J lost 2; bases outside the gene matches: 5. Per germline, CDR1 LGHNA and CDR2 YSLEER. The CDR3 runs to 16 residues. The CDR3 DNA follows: TGCGCCAGCAGCCAAGATCACGGGACAGACACAGATACGCAGTATTTT. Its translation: CASSQDHGTDTDTQYF.

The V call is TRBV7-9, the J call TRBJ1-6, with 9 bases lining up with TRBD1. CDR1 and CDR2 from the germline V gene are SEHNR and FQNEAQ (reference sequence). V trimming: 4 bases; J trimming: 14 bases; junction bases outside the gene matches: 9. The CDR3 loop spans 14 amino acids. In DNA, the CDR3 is TGTGCCAGCAGCTGGGGGGACAGGGAGAACACCCTCCACTTT. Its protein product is CASSWGDRENTLHF.

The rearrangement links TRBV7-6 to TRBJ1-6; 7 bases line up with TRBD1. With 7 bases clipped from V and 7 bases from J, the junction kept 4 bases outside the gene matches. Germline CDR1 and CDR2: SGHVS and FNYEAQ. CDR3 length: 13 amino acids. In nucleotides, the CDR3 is TGTGCCAGCAACCGGGACAGCAATTCACCCCTCCACTTT. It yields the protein CASNRDSNSPLHF.

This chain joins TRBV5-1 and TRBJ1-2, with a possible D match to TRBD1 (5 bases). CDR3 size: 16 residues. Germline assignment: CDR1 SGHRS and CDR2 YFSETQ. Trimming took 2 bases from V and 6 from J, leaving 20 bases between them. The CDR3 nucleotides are TGCGCCAGCAGCTTCTCGGCAGGGACTAAAACAAATGGCTACACCTTC. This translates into CASSFSAGTKTNGYTF.

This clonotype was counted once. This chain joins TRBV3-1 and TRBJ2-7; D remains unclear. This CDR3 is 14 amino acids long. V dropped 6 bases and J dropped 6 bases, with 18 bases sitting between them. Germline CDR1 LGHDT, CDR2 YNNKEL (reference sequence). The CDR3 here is CASSPTTPGREQYF. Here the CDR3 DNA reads TGTGCCAGCAGTCCAACGACCCCAGGTCGCGAGCAGTACTTC.

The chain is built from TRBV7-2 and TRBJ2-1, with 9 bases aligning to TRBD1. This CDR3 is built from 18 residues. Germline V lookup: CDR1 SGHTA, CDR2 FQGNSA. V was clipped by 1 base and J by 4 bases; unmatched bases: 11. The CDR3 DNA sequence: TGTGCCAGCAGCTTAGAGGTATCCGGGACAGGGAATTACAATGAGCAGTTCTTC. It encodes CASSLEVSGTGNYNEQFF.

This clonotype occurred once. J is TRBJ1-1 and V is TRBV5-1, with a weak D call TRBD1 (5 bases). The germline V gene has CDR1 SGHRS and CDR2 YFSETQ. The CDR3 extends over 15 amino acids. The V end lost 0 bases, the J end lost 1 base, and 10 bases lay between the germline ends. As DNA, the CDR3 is TGCGCCAGCAGCTTGGTAGGAGGACAGAACACTGAAGCTTTCTTT. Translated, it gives CASSLVGGQNTEAFF.

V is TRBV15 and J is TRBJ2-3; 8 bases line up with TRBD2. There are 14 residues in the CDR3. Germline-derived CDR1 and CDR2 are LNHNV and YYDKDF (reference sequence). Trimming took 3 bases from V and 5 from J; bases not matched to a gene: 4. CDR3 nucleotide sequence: TGTGCCACCAGCAGCGGGGGGGAGGGAGATACGCAGTATTTT. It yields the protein CATSSGGEGDTQYF.

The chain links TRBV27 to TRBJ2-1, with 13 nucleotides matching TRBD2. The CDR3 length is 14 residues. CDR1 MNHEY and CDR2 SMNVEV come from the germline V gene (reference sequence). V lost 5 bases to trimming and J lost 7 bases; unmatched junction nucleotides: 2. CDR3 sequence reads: CASSTSGRGNEQFF. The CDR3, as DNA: TGTGCCAGCAGTACTAGCGGGAGGGGTAATGAGCAGTTCTTC.

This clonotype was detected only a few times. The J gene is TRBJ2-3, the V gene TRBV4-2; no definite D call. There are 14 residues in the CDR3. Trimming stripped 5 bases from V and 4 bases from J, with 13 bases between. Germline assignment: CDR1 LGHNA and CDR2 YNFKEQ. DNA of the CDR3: TGTGCCAGCAGCAAACCAGACGGTTCAGATACGCAGTATTTT. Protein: CASSKPDGSDTQYF.

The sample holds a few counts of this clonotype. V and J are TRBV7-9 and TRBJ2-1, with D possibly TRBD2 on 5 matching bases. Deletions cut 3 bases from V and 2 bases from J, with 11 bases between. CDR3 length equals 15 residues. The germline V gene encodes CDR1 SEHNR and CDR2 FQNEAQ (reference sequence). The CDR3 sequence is CASSFGTGTYNEQFF. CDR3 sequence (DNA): TGTGCCAGCAGCTTCGGCACGGGGACCTACAATGAGCAGTTCTTC. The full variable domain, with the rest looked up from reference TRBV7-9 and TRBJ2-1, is DTGVSQNPRHKITKRGQNVTFRCDPISEHNRLYWYRQTLGQGPEFLTYFQNEAQLEKSRLLSDRFSAERPKGSFSTLEIQRTEQGDSAMYLCASSFGTGTYNEQFFGPGTRLTVL.